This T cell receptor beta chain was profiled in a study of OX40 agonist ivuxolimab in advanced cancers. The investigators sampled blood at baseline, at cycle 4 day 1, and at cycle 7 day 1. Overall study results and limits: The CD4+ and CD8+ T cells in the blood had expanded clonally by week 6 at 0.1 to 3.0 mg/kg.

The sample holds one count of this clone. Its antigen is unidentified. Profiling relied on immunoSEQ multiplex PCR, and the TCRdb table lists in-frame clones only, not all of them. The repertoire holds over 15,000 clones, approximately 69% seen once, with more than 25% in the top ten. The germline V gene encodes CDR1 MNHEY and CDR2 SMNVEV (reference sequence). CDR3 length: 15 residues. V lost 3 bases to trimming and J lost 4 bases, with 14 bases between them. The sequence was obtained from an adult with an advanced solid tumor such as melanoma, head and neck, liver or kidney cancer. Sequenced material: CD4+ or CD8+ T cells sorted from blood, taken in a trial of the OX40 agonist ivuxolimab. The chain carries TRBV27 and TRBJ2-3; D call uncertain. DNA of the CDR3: TGTGCCAGCAGTTTCGGAGCCGTAGTTCCAGATACGCAGTATTTT. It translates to CASSFGAVVPDTQYF.